This entry features one T cell receptor (beta chain) sequence. Germline V gene lookup returns CDR1 SGHVS and CDR2 FQNEAQ. The CDR3 sequence is 13 residues long. The V end was cut by 2 bases, the J end by 5 bases, with 7 bases between. The data belong to a study of blood T cell repertoires in COVID-19. Study in general: Samples representing acute and convalescent COVID-19 were sourced from the United States, Italy and Spain. The analysed material was cDNA or gDNA that came from T cells, B-cell-depleted T cells, or PBMCs.

Authors' processing steps: From reference gene primer amplification, estimates of nucleated cell counts were derived. Data came from immunoSEQ multiplex PCR; TCRdb stores just in-frame clones and leaves some out. The V and J calls and clone size were taken over from that table, and D and trimming were inferred from the DNA. The sample records 150,000 or so clones, around 88% being singletons. The J gene is TRBJ2-1, the V gene TRBV7-8; no clear D. The sample taken for sequencing was peripheral blood. The TCR originated in a man in his fifties or sixties with active or convalescent COVID-19. DNA of the CDR3: TGTGCCAGCAGCTTATCTCAGGACAATGAGCAGTTCTTC. It encodes CASSLSQDNEQFF.